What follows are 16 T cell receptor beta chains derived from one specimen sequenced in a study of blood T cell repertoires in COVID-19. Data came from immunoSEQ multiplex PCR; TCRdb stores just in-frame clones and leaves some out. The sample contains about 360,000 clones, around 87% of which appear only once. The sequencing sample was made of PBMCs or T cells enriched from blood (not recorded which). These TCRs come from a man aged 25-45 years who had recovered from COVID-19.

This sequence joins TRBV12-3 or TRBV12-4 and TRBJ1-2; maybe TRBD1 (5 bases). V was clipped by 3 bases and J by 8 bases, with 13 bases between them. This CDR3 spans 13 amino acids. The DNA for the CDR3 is TGTGCCAGCAGTTTCGGCAGGGTATACGGCTACACCTTC. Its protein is CASSFGRVYGYTF.

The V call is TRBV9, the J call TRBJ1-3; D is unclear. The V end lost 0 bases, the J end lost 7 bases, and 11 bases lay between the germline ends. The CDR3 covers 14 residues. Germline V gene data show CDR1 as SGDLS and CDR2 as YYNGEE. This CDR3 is CASSVDSFDNTIYF. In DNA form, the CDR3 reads TGTGCCAGCAGCGTAGACAGCTTTGACAACACCATATATTTT.

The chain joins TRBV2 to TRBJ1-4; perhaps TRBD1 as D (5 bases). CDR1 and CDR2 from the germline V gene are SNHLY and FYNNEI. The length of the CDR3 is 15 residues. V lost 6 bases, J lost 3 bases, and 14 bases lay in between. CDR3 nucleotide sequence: TGTGCCAGCAGGAGACGGGGGACGGCTAATGAAAAACTGTTTTTT. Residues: CASRRRGTANEKLFF.

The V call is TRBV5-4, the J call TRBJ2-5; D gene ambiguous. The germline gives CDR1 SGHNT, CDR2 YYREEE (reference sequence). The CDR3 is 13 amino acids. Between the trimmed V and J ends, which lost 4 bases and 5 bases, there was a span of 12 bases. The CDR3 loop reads CASSGETGETQYF. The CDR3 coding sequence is TGTGCCAGCAGCGGCGAGACCGGGGAGACCCAGTACTTC.

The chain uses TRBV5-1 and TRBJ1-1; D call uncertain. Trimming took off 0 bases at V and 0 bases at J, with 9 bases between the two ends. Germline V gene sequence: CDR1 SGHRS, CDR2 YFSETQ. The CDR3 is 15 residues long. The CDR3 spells CASSLVGVMNTEAFF. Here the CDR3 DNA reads TGCGCCAGCAGCTTGGTCGGGGTCATGAACACTGAAGCTTTCTTT.

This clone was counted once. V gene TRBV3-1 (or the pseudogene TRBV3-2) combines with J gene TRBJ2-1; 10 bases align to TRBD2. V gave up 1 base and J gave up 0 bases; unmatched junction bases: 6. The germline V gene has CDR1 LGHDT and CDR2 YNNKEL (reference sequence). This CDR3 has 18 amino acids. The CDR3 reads CASSQVATSGPSYNEQFF. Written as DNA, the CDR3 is TGTGCCAGCAGCCAAGTAGCGACTAGCGGGCCCTCCTACAATGAGCAGTTCTTC.

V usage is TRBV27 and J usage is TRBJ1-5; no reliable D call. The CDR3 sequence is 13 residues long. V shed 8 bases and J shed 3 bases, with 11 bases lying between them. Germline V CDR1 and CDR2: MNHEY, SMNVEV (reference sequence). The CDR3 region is CASSPGINQPQHF. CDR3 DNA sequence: TGTGCCAGCTCGCCTGGCATCAATCAGCCCCAGCATTTT.

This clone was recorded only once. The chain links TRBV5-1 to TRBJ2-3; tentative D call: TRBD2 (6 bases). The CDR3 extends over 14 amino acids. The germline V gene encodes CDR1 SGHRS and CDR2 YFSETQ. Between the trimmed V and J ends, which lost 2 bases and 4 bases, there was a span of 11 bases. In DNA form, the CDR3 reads TGCGCCAGCAGCTTCTCGGGCGGGGCAGATACGCAGTATTTT. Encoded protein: CASSFSGGADTQYF.

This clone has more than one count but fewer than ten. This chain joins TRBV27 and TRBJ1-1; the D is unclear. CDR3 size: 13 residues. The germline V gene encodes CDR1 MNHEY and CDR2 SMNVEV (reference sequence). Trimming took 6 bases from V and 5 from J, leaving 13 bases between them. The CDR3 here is CASRSEGRTEAFF. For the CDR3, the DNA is TGTGCCAGCAGAAGTGAGGGTCGGACTGAAGCTTTCTTT.

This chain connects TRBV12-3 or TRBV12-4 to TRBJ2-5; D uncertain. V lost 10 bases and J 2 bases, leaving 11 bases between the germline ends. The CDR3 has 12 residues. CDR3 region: CATSPVQETQYF. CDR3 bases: TGTGCCACCTCCCCTGTTCAAGAGACCCAGTACTTC.

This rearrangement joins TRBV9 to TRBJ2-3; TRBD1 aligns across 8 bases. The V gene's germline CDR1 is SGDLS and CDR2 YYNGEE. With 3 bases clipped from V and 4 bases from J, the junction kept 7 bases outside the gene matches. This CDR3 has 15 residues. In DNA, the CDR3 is TGTGCCAGCAGCGCCCGACAGGGGTACGCAGATACGCAGTATTTT. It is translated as CASSARQGYADTQYF. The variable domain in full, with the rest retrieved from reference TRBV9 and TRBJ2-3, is DSGVTQTPKHLITATGQRVTLRCSPRSGDLSVYWYQQSLDQGLQFLIQYYNGEERAKGNILERFSAQQFPDLHSELNLSSLELGDSALYFCASSARQGYADTQYFGPGTRLTVL.

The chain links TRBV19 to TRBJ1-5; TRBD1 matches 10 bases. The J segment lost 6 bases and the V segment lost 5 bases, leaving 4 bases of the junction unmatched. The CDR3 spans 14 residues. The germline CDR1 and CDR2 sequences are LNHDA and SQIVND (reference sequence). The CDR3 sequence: CASSADRGPQPQHF. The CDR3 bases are TGTGCCAGTAGTGCCGACAGGGGGCCTCAGCCCCAGCATTTT.

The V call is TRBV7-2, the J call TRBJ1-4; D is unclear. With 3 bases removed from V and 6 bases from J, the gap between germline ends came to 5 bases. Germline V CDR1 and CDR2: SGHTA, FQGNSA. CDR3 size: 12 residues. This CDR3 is CASSLTHEKLFF. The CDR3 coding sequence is TGTGCCAGCAGCTTGACACATGAAAAACTGTTTTTT.

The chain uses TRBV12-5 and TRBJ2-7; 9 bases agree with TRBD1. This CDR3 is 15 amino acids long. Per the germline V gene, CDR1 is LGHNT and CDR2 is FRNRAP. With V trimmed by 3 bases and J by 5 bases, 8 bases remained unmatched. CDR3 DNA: TGTGCTAGTGGTTTAGCCGGGACAGGGAGTGACGAGCAGTACTTC. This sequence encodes CASGLAGTGSDEQYF. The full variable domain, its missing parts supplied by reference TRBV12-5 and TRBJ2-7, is DARVTQTPRHKVTEMGQEVTMRCQPILGHNTVFWYRQTMMQGLELLAYFRNRAPLDDSGMPKDRFSAEMPDATLATLKIQPSEPRDSAVYFCASGLAGTGSDEQYFGPGTRLTVT.

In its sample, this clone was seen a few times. The CDR3 is CASSSDSFSGNTIYF. Here the CDR3 DNA reads TGTGCCAGCAGCTCGGACAGTTTCTCTGGAAACACCATATATTTT. The rearrangement links TRBV7-8 to TRBJ1-3; maybe TRBD1 (6 bases). In germline, CDR1 is SGHVS, CDR2 FQNEAQ. V was pared by 4 bases and J by 0 bases, with 10 bases between. The CDR3 has 15 residues.

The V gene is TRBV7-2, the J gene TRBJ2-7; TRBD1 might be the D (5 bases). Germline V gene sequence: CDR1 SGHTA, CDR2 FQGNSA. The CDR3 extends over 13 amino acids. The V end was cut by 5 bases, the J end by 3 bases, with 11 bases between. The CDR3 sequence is CASSVGRDYEQYF. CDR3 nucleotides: TGTGCCAGCAGCGTCGGCAGGGACTACGAGCAGTACTTC.